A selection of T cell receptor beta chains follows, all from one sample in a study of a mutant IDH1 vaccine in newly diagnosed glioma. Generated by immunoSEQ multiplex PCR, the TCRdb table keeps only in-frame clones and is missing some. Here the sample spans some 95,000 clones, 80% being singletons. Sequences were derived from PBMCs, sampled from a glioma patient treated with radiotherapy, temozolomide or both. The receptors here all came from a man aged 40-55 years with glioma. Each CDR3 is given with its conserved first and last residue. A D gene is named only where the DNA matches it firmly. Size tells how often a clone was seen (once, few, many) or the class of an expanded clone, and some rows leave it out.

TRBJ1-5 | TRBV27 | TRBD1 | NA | CASSPSPRGTDSNQPQHF | TGTGCCAGCAGTCCCTCCCCCAGGGGGACAGATAGCAATCAGCCCCAGCATTTT
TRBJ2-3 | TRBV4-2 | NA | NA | CASSQELGPDTQYF | TGTGCCAGCAGCCAAGAGTTGGGGCCAGATACGCAGTATTTT
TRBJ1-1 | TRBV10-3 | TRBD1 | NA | CAISLGQSMNTEAFF | TGTGCCATTTCGCTGGGACAGAGCATGAACACTGAAGCTTTCTTT
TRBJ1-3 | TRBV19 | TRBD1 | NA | CASSTTTGVGNTIYF | TGTGCCAGTAGTACAACGACAGGGGTCGGAAACACCATATATTTT
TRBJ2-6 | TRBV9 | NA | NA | CASSVGSLGANVLTF | TGTGCCAGCAGCGTAGGGTCCCTCGGGGCCAACGTCCTGACTTTC
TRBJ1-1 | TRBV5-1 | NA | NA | CASRTVVNTEAFF | TGCGCCAGTAGGACAGTAGTGAACACTGAAGCTTTCTTT
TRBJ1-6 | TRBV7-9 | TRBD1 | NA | CASSPDRGAYNSPLHF | TGTGCCAGCAGCCCTGACAGGGGGGCGTATAATTCACCCCTCCACTTT
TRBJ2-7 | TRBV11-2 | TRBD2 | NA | CASSLGLAGLYEQYF | TGTGCCAGCAGCTTGGGGCTAGCGGGCCTCTACGAGCAGTACTTC
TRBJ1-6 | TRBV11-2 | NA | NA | CASSFRGESSPLHF | TGTGCCAGCAGCTTTCGCGGGGAATCTTCACCCCTCCACTTT
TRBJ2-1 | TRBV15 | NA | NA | CATSRDRDYNEQFF | TGTGCCACCAGCAGAGACAGGGACTACAATGAGCAGTTCTTC
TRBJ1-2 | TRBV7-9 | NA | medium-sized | CASSPDGGRESYTF | TGTGCCAGCAGCCCCGACGGCGGCAGGGAGAGCTACACCTTC
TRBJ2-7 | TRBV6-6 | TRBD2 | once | CASTRSGGASYEQYF | TGTGCCAGCACCCGAAGCGGGGGGGCTTCCTACGAGCAGTACTTC
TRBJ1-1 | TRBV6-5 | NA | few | CASRFRQVGEAFF | TGTGCCAGCAGATTCCGACAGGTCGGTGAAGCTTTCTTT
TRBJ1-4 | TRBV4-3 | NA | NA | CASSQDRTTNEKLFF | TGCGCCAGCAGCCAAGATCGGACGACTAATGAAAAACTGTTTTTT
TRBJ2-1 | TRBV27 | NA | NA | CASSSNSGAPGYNEQFF | TGTGCCAGCAGTTCCAATTCTGGGGCACCGGGTTACAATGAGCAGTTCTTC
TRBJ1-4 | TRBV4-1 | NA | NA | CASSPRGGSNEKLFF | TGCGCCAGCAGCCCCCGAGGGGGGAGCAATGAAAAACTGTTTTTT
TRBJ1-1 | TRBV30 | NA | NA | CAWSALYAEAFF | TGTGCCTGGAGTGCCCTGTACGCTGAAGCTTTCTTT
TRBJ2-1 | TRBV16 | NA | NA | CASSQSQEVNEQFF | TGTGCCAGCAGCCAATCGCAAGAAGTAAATGAGCAGTTCTTC
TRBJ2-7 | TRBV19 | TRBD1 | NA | CASSIQGQGYYEQYF | TGTGCCAGTAGTATCCAGGGACAGGGCTACTACGAGCAGTACTTC
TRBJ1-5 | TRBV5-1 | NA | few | CASSPWDPSNQPQHF | TGCGCCAGCAGCCCCTGGGACCCAAGCAATCAGCCCCAGCATTTT
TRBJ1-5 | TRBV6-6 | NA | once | CATKRQEANQPQHF | TGTGCCACTAAACGACAGGAAGCCAATCAGCCCCAGCATTTT
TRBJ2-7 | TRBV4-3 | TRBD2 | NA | CASSQGEGLEQHF | TGCGCCAGCAGCCAAGGGGAGGGCCTCGAGCAGCACTTC
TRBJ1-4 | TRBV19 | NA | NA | CASSISAGQNEKLFF | TGTGCCAGTAGTATAAGTGCAGGGCAGAATGAAAAACTGTTTTTT
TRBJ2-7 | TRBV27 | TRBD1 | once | CASSLGTGGGQSYEQYF | TGTGCCAGCAGTTTAGGAACAGGGGGTGGGCAATCCTACGAGCAGTACTTC
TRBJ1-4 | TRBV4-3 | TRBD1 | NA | CASSQDSPDRANEKLFF | TGCGCCAGCAGCCAAGATTCCCCCGACAGGGCGAATGAAAAACTGTTTTTT
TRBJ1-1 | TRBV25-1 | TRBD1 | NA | CASTRQGWGTEAFF | TGTGCCAGCACTCGACAGGGATGGGGCACTGAAGCTTTCTTT
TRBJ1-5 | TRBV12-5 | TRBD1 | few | CASGLTTGAQHF | TGTGCTAGTGGACTGACCACAGGGGCCCAGCATTTT
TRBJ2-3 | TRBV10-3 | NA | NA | CATLSTDTQYF | TGTGCCACGCTAAGCACAGATACGCAGTATTTT
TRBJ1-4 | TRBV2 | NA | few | CASSDTGTTNEKLFF | TGTGCCAGCAGTGATACAGGGACCACTAATGAAAAACTGTTTTTT
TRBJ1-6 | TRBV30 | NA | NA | CAWEGGNYSPLHF | TGTGCCTGGGAAGGAGGAAATTACTCACCCCTCCACTTT
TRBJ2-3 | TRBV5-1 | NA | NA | CASSPPGTGSTDTQYF | TGCGCCAGCAGCCCGCCCGGGACGGGAAGCACAGATACGCAGTATTTT
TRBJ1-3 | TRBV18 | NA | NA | CASSPGSSGNTIYF | TGTGCCAGCTCCCCAGGGAGCTCTGGAAACACCATATATTTT
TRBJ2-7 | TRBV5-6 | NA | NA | CASSFTDEQYF | TGTGCCAGCAGCTTTACCGACGAGCAGTACTTC
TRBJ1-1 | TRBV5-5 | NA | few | CASSFQANTEAFF | TGTGCCAGCAGCTTTCAGGCGAACACTGAAGCTTTCTTT
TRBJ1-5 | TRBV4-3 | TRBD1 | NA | CASSQVPGGAVQPQHF | TGCGCCAGCAGCCAAGTGCCAGGGGGCGCGGTTCAGCCCCAGCATTTT
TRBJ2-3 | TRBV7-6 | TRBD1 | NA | CASSLYNRGTDTQYF | TGTGCCAGCAGCTTATACAACAGGGGGACAGATACGCAGTATTTT
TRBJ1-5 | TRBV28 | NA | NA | CASKKGPNNQPQHF | TGTGCCAGCAAAAAGGGCCCGAACAATCAGCCCCAGCATTTT
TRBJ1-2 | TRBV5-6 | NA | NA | CASSSPPRAIYGYTF | TGTGCCAGCAGCTCCCCCCCCAGGGCGATCTATGGCTACACCTTC
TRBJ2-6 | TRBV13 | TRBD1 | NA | CASSQDRVLPGANVLTF | TGTGCCAGCAGCCAGGACAGGGTTTTACCTGGGGCCAACGTCCTGACTTTC
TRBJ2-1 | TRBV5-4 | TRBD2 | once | CASSLVRTSGRNEQFF | TGTGCCAGCAGCTTGGTCAGGACTAGCGGGAGAAATGAGCAGTTCTTC
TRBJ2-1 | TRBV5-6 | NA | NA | CASSLTRGHEQFF | TGTGCCAGCAGCCTTACCAGGGGCCATGAGCAGTTCTTC
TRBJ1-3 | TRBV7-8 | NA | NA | CASSLDPHGSSGNTIYF | TGTGCCAGCAGCTTAGACCCCCACGGCTCCTCTGGAAACACCATATATTTT
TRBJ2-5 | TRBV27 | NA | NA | CASSLGGRRVGETQYF | TGTGCCAGCAGTTTGGGTGGTCGGAGGGTTGGAGAGACCCAGTACTTC
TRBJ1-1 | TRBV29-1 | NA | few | CSVHSGVGTEAFF | TGCAGCGTTCATTCCGGGGTTGGAACTGAAGCTTTCTTT
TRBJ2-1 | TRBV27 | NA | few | CASSLRGEQFF | TGTGCCAGCAGTTTAAGGGGTGAGCAGTTCTTC
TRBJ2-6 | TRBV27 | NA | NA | CASSPRPSGSGANVLTF | TGTGCCAGCAGCCCCCGACCCTCTGGGAGTGGGGCCAACGTCCTGACTTTC
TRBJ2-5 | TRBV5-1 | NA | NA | CASTQLAGQETQYF | TGCGCCAGCACCCAGCTCGCGGGGCAAGAGACCCAGTACTTC
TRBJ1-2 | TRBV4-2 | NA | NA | CASSQDMAGGYTF | TGTGCCAGCAGCCAAGATATGGCCGGTGGCTACACCTTC
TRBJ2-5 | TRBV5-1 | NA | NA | CASSAGGSGAQETQYF | TGCGCCAGCAGCGCTGGGGGCTCTGGGGCCCAAGAGACCCAGTACTTC
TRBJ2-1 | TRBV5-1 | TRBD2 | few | CASSLAPTSGSYNEQFF | TGCGCCAGCAGCTTGGCCCCGACTAGCGGTTCCTACAATGAGCAGTTCTTC
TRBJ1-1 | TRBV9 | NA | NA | CASSVDGGLNTEAFF | TGTGCCAGCAGCGTAGATGGAGGGCTGAACACTGAAGCTTTCTTT
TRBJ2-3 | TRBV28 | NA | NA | CASSFMGSGLVVTQYF | TGTGCCAGCAGTTTTATGGGGAGCGGTCTTGTAGTTACGCAGTATTTT
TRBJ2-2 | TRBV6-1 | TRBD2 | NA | CASSTAGVGTGELFF | TGTGCCAGCAGCACAGCGGGAGTGGGCACCGGGGAGCTGTTTTTT
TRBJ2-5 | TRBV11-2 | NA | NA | CASRIRANVETQYF | TGTGCCAGCAGAATCAGGGCGAACGTAGAGACCCAGTACTTC
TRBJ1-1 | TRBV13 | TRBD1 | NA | CASSLGLFGGTAEAFF | TGTGCCAGCAGCTTAGGTTTGTTTGGCGGGACAGCTGAAGCTTTCTTT
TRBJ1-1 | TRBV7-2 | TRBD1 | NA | CASSSTLTGPYSF | TGTGCCAGCAGCTCTACCTTGACAGGGCCATATTCATTT
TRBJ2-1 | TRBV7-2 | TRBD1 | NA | CASTLTGGYEQFF | TGTGCCAGCACCCTGACAGGGGGCTATGAGCAGTTCTTC
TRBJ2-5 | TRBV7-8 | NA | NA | CASRVGGETQYF | TGTGCCAGCCGGGTCGGGGGAGAGACCCAGTACTTC
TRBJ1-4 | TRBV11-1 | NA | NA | CASSFRTTNEKLFF | TGTGCCAGCAGCTTCAGAACAACTAATGAAAAACTGTTTTTT
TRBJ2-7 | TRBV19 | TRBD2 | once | CASSGGSGGQYEQYF | TGTGCCAGTAGTGGCGGTAGCGGGGGGCAGTACGAGCAGTACTTC